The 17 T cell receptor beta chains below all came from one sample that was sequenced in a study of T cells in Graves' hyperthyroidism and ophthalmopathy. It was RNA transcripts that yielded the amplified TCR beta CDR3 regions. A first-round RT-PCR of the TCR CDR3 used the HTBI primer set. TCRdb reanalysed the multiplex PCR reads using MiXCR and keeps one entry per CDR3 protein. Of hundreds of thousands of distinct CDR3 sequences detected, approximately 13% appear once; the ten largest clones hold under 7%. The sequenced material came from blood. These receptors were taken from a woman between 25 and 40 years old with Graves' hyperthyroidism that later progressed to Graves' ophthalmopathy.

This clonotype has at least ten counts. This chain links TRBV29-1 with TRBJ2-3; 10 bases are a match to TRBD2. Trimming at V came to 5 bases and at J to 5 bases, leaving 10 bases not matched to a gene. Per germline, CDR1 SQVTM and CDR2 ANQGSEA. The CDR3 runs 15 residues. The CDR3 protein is CSVTKEASGRDTQYF. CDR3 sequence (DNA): TGCAGCGTTACAAAGGAGGCTAGCGGGAGAGATACGCAGTATTTT.

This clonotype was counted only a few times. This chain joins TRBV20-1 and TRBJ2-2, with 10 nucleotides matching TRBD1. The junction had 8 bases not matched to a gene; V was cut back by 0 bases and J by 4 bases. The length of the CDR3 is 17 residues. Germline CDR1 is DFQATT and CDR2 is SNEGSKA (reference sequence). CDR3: CSAREAPGQGSTGELFF. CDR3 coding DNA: TGCAGTGCTAGAGAAGCCCCGGGACAGGGGAGCACCGGGGAGCTGTTTTTT.

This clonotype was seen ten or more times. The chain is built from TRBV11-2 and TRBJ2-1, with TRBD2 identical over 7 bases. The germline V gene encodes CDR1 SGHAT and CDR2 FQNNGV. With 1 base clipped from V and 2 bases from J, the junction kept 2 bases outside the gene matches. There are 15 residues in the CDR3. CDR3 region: CASSLVGLAYNEQFF. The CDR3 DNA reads TGTGCCAGCAGCTTAGTCGGACTAGCCTACAATGAGCAGTTCTTC.

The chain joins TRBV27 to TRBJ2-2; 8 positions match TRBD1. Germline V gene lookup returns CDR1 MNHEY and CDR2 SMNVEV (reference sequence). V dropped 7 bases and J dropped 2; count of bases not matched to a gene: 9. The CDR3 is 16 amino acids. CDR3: CASTQEGTGNTGELFF. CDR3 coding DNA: TGTGCCAGCACCCAGGAGGGGACAGGAAACACCGGGGAGCTGTTTTTT.

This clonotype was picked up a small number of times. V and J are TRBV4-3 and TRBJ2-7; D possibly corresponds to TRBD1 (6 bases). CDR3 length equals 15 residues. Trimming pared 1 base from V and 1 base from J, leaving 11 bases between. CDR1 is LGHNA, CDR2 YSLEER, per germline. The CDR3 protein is CASSQGHTGSYEQYF. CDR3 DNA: TGCGCCAGCAGCCAAGGGCACACAGGGTCCTACGAGCAGTACTTC.

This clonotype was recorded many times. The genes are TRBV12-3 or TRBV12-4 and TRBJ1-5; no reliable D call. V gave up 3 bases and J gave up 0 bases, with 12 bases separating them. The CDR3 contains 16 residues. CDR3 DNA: TGTGCCAGCAGTTTTGGGTCAGCCGATAGCAATCAGCCCCAGCATTTT. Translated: CASSFGSADSNQPQHF.

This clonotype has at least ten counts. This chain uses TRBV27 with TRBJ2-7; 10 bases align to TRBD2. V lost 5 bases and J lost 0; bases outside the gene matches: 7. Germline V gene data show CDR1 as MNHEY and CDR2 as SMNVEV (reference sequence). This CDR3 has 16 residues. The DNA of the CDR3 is TGTGCCAGCAGTCACGGGACTAGCGCCTTCTCCTACGAGCAGTACTTC. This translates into CASSHGTSAFSYEQYF.

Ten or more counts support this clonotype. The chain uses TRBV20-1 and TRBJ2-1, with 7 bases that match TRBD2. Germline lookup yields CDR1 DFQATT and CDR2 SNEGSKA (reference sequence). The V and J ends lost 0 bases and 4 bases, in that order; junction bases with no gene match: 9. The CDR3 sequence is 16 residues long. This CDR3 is CSARDGEGGPYNEQFF. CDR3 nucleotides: TGCAGTGCTAGAGACGGGGAGGGAGGACCATACAATGAGCAGTTCTTC.

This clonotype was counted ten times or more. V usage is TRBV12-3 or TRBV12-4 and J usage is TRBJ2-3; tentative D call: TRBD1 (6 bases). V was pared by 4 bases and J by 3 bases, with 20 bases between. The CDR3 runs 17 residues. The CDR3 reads CASSSRSSGERTDTQYF. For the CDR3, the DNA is TGTGCCAGCAGTTCCAGATCGTCAGGGGAGAGGACAGATACGCAGTATTTT.

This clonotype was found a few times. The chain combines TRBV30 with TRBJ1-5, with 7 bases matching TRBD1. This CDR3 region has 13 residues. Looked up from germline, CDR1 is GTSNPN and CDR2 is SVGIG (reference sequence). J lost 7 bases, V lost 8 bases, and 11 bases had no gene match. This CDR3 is CAGQTGPGQPQHF. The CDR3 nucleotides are TGTGCCGGACAGACAGGGCCGGGGCAGCCCCAGCATTTT. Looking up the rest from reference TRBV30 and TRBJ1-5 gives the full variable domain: SQTIHQWPATLVQPVGSPLSLECTVEGTSNPNLYWYRQAAGRGLQLLFYSVGIGQISSEVPQNLSASRPQDRQFILSSKKLLLSDSGFYLCAGQTGPGQPQHFGDGTRLSIL.

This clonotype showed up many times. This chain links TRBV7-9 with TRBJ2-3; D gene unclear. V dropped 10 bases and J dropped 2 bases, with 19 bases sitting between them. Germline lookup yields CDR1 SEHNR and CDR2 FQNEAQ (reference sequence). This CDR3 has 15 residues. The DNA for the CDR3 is TGTGCCACAGGATATACGACACGGCTCACAGATACGCAGTATTTT. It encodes CATGYTTRLTDTQYF.

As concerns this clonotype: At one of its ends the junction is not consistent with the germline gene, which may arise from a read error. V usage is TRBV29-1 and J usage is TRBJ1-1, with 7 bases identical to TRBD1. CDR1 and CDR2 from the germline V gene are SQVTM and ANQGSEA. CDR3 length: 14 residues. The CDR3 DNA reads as TGCGGCGTAGTAGGACAGGCTCCGAGCACTGAAGCTTTCTTT. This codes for CGVVGQAPSTEAFF.

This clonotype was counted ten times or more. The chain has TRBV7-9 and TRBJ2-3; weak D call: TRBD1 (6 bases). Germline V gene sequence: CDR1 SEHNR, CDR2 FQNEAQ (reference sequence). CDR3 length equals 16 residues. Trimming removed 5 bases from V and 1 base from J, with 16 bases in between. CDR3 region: CASSPGVAAGTDTQYF. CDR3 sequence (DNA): TGTGCCAGCAGCCCAGGGGTAGCAGCCGGCACAGATACGCAGTATTTT.

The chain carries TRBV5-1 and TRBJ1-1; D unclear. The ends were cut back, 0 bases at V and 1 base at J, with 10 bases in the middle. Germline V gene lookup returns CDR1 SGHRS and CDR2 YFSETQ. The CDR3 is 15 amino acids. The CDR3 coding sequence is TGCGCCAGCAGCTTGGCCTGGGGAACGAACACTGAAGCTTTCTTT. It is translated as CASSLAWGTNTEAFF.

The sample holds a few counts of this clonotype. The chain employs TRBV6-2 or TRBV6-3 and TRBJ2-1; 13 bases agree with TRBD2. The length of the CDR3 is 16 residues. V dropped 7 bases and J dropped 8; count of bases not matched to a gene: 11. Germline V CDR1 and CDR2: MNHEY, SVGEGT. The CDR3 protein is CASIMSGTSGIDEQFF. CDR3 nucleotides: TGTGCCAGCATCATGAGCGGGACTAGCGGGATCGATGAGCAGTTCTTC.

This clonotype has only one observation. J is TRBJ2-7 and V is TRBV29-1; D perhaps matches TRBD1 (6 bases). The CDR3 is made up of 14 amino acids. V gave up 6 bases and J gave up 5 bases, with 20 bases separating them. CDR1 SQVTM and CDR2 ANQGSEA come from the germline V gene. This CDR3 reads CSVYGQGNNDEQYF. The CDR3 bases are TGCAGCGTCTACGGGCAGGGGAATAACGACGAGCAGTACTTC.

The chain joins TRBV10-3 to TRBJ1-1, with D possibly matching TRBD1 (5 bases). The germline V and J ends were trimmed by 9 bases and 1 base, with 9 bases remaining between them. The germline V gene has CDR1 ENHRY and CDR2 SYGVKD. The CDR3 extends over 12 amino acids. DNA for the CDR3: TGTGCCATTGGAGGGGCGAACACTGAAGCTTTCTTT. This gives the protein CAIGGANTEAFF.